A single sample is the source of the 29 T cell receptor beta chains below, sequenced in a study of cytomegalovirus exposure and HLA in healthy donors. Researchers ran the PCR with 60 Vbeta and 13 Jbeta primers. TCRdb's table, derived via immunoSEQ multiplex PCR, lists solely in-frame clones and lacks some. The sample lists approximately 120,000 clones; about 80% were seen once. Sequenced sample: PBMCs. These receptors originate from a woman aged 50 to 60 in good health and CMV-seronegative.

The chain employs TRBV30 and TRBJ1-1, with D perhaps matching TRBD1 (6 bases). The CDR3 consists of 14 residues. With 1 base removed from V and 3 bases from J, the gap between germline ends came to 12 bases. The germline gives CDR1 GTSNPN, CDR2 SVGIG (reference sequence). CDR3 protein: CAWSGMNRDTEAFF. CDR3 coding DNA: TGTGCCTGGAGTGGAATGAACAGGGACACTGAAGCTTTCTTT.

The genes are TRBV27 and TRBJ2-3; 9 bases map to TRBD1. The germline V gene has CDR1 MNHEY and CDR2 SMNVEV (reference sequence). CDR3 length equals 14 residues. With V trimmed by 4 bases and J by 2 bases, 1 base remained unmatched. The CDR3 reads CASSWDRVTDTQYF. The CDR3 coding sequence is TGTGCCAGCAGTTGGGACAGGGTCACAGATACGCAGTATTTT.

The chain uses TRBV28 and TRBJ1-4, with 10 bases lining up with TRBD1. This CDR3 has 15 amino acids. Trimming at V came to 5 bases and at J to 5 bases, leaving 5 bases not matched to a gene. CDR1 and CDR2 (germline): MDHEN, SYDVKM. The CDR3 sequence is CASSPTGGLNEKLFF. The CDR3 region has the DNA TGTGCCAGCAGTCCGACAGGGGGCTTAAATGAAAAACTGTTTTTT.

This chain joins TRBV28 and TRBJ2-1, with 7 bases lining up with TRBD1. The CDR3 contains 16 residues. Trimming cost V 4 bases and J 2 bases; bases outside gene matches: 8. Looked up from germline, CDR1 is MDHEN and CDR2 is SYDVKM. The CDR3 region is CASSSRDRVPYNEQFF. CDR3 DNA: TGTGCCAGCAGTTCACGCGACAGGGTTCCCTACAATGAGCAGTTCTTC.

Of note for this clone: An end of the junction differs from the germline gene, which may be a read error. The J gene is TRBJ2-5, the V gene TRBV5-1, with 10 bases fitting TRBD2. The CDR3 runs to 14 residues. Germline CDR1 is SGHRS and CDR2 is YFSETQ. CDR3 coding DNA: TGCGCCAGCAGCCGGACTAGCGGACAAGGGACCCAGTACTTC. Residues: CASSRTSGQGTQYF.

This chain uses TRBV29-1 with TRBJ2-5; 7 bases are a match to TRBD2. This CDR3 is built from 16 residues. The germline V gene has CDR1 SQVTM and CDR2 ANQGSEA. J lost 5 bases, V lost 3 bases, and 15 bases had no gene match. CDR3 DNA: TGCAGCGTTGACCATCAGTCTAGCGGTGATTGGGAGACCCAGTACTTC. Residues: CSVDHQSSGDWETQYF.

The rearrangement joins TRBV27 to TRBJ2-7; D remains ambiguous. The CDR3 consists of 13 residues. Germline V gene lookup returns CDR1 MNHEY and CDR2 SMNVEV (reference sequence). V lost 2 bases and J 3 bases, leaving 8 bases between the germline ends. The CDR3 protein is CASSLGPSYEQYF. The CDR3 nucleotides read TGTGCCAGCAGTTTAGGGCCCAGCTACGAGCAGTACTTC.

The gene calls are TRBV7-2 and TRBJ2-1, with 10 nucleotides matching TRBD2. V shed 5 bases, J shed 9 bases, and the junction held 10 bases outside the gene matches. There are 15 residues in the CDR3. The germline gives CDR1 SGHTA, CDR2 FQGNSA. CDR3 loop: CASSPIAGGFTEQFF. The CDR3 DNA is TGTGCCAGCAGCCCTATAGCGGGAGGTTTCACTGAGCAGTTCTTC.

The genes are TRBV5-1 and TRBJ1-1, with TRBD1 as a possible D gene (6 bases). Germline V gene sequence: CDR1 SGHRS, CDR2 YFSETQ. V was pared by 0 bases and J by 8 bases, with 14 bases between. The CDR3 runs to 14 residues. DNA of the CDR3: TGCGCCAGCAGCTTGGGTACAGGGTTTACGGAAGCTTTCTTT. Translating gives CASSLGTGFTEAFF.

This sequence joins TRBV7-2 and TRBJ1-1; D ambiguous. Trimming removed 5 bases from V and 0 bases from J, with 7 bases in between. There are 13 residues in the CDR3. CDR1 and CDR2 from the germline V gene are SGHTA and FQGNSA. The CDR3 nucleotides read TGTGCCAGCAGCCAACACATGAACACTGAAGCTTTCTTT. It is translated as CASSQHMNTEAFF.

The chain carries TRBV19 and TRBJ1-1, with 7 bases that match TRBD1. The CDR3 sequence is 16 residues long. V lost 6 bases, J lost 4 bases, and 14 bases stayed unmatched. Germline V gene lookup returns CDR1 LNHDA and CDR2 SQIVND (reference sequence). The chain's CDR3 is CASRLGQNLVGTEAFF. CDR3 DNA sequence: TGTGCCAGTAGATTGGGACAGAATCTCGTTGGCACTGAAGCTTTCTTT.

The CDR3 region is CASSQEKAGVYEQYF. CDR3 in DNA: TGTGCCAGCAGCCAAGAAAAGGCAGGGGTCTACGAGCAGTACTTC. This chain uses TRBV4-2 with TRBJ2-7, with D tentatively TRBD1 (6 bases). The CDR3 sequence is 15 residues long. Germline V gene sequence: CDR1 LGHNA, CDR2 YNFKEQ. Trimming removed 0 bases at V and 3 bases at J, with 12 bases between.

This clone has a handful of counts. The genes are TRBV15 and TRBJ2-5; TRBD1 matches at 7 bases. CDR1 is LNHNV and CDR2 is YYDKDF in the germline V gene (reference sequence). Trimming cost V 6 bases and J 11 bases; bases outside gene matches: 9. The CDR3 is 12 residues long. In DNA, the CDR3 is TGTGCCACCAGTCAAGACAGGGTGTTTCAGTACTTC. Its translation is CATSQDRVFQYF.

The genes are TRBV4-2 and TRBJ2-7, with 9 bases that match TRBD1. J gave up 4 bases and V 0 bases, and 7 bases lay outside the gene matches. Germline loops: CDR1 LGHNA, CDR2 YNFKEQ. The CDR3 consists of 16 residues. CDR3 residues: CASSQESNRGRYEQYF. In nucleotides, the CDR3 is TGTGCCAGCAGCCAAGAAAGCAACAGGGGGCGTTACGAGCAGTACTTC.

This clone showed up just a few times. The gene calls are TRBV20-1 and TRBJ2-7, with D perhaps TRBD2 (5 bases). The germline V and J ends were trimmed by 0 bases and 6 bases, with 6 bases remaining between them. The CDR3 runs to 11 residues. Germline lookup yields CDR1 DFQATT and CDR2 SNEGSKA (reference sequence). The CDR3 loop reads CSAREAAEQYF. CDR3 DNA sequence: TGCAGTGCTAGAGAAGCGGCCGAGCAGTACTTC.

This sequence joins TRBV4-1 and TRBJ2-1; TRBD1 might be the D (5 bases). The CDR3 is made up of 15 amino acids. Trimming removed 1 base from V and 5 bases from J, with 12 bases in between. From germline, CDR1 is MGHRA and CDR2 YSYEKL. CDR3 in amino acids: CASSQGQQANNEQFF. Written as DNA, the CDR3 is TGCGCCAGCAGCCAAGGGCAACAGGCAAACAATGAGCAGTTCTTC.

CDR3 region: CASSPLGQLSSYEQYF. CDR3 nucleotides: TGCGCCAGCAGTCCTCTAGGACAGTTGAGCTCCTACGAGCAGTACTTC. The V and J genes are TRBV4-1 and TRBJ2-7, with D possibly being TRBD1 (6 bases). Germline V gene data show CDR1 as MGHRA and CDR2 as YSYEKL. CDR3 length: 16 residues. Trimming removed 6 bases from V and 0 bases from J, with 18 bases in between.

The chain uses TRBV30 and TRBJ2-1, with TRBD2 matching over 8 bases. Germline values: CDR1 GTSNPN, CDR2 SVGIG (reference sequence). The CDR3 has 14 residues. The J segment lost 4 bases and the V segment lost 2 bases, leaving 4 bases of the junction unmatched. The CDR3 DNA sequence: TGTGCCTGGAGTTTAGCGGGACCTTACAATGAGCAGTTCTTC. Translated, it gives CAWSLAGPYNEQFF.

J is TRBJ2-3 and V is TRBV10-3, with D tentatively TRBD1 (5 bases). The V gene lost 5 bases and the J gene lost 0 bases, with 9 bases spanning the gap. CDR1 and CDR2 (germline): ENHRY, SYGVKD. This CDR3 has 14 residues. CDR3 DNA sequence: TGTGCCATCAGTTTGGGGCTTAGCACAGATACGCAGTATTTT. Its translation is CAISLGLSTDTQYF.

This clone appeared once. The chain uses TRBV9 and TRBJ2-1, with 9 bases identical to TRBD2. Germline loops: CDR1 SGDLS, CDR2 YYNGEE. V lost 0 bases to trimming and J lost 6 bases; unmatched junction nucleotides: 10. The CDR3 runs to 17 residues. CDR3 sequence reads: CASSVAPGGRAGNEQFF. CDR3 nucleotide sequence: TGTGCCAGCAGCGTAGCTCCGGGCGGGAGGGCCGGCAATGAGCAGTTCTTC.

CDR3 sequence: CASSLTSGNLYEQYF. In nucleotides, the CDR3 is TGTGCCAGCAGCTTAACTAGCGGGAATCTCTACGAGCAGTACTTC. The rearrangement joins TRBV7-2 to TRBJ2-7, with 10 nucleotides matching TRBD2. Germline V gives CDR1 SGHTA, CDR2 FQGNSA. The CDR3 extends over 15 amino acids. J was trimmed by 3 bases and V by 2 bases; bases with no gene match: 4.

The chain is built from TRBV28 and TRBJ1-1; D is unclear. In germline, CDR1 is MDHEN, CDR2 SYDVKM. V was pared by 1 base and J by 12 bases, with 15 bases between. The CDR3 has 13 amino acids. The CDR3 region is CASSLLGSLLTFF. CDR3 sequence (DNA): TGTGCCAGCAGTTTATTGGGCAGTCTCCTCACTTTCTTT.

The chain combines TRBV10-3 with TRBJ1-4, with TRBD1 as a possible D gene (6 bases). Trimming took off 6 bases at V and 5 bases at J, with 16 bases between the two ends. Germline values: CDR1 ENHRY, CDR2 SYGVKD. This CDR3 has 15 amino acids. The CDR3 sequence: CAIRRGTTTNEKLFF. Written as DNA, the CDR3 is TGTGCCATCAGGAGGGGGACAACTACAAATGAAAAACTGTTTTTT.

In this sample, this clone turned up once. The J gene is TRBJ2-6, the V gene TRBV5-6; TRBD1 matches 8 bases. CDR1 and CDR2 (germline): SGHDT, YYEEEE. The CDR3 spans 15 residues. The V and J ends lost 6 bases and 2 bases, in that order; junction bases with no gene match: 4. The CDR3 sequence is CASIPQGAGANVLTF. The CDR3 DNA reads TGTGCCAGCATTCCACAGGGGGCTGGGGCCAACGTCCTGACTTTC.

The CDR3 here is CATRTSGKSYYNEQFF. The CDR3 DNA is TGTGCCACCAGAACTAGCGGGAAATCCTATTACAATGAGCAGTTCTTC. This rearrangement joins TRBV15 to TRBJ2-1; TRBD2 aligns across 10 bases. Germline CDR1 LNHNV, CDR2 YYDKDF (reference sequence). The length of the CDR3 is 16 residues. The trim removed 6 bases at V and 4 bases at J, leaving 9 bases unmatched.

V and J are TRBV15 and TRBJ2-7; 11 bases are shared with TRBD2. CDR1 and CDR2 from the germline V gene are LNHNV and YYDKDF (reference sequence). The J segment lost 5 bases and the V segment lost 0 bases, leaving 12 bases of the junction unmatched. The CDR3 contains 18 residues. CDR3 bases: TGTGCCACCAGCAGAGATCTGGTTAGCGGGAGGGCCCTCGACGAGCAGTACTTC. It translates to CATSRDLVSGRALDEQYF. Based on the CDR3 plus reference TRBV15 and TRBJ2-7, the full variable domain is DAMVIQNPRYQVTQFGKPVTLSCSQTLNHNVMYWYQQKSSQAPKLLFHYYDKDFNNEADTPDNFQSRRPNTSFCFLDIRSPGLGDTAMYLCATSRDLVSGRALDEQYFGPGTRLTVT.

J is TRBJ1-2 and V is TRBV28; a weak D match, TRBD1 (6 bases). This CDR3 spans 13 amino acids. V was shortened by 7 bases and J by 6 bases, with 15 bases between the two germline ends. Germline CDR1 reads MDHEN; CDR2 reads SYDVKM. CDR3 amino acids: CASTEGGRDGYTF. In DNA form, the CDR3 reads TGTGCCAGCACCGAGGGGGGGAGGGATGGCTACACCTTC.

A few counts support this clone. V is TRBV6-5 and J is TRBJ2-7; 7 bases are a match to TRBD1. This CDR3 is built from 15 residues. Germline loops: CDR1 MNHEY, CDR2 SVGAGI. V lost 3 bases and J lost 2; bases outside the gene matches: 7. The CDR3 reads CASSYSRQGAYEQYF. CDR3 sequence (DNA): TGTGCCAGCAGTTATAGTCGGCAGGGGGCCTACGAGCAGTACTTC.

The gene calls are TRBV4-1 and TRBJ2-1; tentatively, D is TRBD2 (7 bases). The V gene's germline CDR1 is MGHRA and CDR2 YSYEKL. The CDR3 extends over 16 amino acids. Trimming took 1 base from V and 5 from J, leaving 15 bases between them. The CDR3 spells CASSQGRGRANNEQFF. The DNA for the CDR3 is TGCGCCAGCAGCCAAGGGCGGGGGCGGGCAAACAATGAGCAGTTCTTC.